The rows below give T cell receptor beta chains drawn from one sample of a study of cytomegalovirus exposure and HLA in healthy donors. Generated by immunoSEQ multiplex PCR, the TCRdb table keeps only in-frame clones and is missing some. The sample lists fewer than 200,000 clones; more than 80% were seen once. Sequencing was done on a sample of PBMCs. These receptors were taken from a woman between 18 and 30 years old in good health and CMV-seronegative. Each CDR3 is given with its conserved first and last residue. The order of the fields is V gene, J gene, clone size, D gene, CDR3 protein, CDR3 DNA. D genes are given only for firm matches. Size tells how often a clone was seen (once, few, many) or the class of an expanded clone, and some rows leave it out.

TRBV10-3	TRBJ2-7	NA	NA	CAIEESSYEQYF	TGTGCCATCGAAGAGAGCTCCTACGAGCAGTACTTC
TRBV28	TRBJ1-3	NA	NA	CATSSGGAGNTIYF	TGTGCCACCTCTTCGGGGGGGGCAGGAAACACCATATATTTT
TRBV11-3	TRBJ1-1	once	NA	CASSLNSVNTEAFF	TGTGCCAGCAGCTTAAATTCCGTGAACACTGAAGCTTTCTTT
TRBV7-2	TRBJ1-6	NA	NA	CASSSGGSGSPLHF	TGTGCCAGCAGCTCGGGGGGCTCCGGCTCACCCCTCCACTTT
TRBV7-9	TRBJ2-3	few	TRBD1	CASSSGGGSTDTQYF	TGTGCCAGCAGTTCAGGGGGCGGTAGCACAGATACGCAGTATTTT
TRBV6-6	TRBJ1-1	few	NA	CASGRSEAEAFF	TGTGCCAGCGGCCGCAGTGAGGCTGAAGCTTTCTTT
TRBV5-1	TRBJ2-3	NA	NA	CASSLSPSGTDTQYF	TGCGCCAGCAGCTTGTCCCCTAGCGGCACAGATACGCAGTATTTT
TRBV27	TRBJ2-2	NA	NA	CASREWTGELFF	TGTGCCAGCAGGGAGTGGACCGGGGAGCTGTTTTTT
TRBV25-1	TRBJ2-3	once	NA	CASSEYGGRTDTQYF	TGTGCCAGCAGTGAATACGGCGGCCGCACAGATACGCAGTATTTT
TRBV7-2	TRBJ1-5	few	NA	CASSLEGVFLVPNQPQHF	TGTGCCAGCAGCTTAGAGGGGGTTTTTTTGGTCCCCAATCAGCCCCAGCATTTT
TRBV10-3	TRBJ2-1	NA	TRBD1	CAISPARTGGSNEQFF	TGTGCCATCAGCCCGGCCAGGACAGGGGGAAGCAATGAGCAGTTCTTC
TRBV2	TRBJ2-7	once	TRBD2	CASSLAGLTYEQYF	TGTGCCAGCAGTTTAGCGGGGCTAACCTACGAGCAGTACTTC
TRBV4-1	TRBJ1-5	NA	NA	CASSQEENARDNYEPQHF	TGCGCCAGCAGCCAAGAAGAAAATGCCCGGGACAATTATGAGCCCCAGCATTTT
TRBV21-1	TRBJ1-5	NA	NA	CANPRGRKQPQHF	TGTGCCAACCCCAGGGGGCGCAAACAGCCCCAGCATTTT
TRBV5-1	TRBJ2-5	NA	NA	CASSLGAGGSQETQYF	TGCGCCAGCAGCTTGGGGGCAGGGGGGAGTCAAGAGACCCAGTACTTC
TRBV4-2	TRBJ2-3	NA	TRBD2	CASSQEAGVIGDTQYF	TGTGCCAGCAGCCAAGAGGCGGGAGTCATAGGAGATACGCAGTATTTT
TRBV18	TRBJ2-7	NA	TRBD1	CASSRGTAEQYF	TGTGCCAGCTCACGTGGGACAGCAGAGCAGTACTTC
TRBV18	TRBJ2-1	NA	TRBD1	CASSRDRGSNNEQFF	TGTGCCAGCTCACGGGACAGGGGGTCCAACAATGAGCAGTTCTTC
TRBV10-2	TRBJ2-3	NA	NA	CASSPGDPTDTQYF	TGCGCCAGCAGTCCGGGGGATCCCACAGATACGCAGTATTTT
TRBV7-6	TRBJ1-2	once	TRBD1	CASSLGLGQGSRGYTF	TGTGCCAGCAGCTTAGGGTTGGGACAGGGGAGTAGAGGCTACACCTTC
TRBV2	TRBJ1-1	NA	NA	CASSELGTGAFF	TGTGCCAGCAGTGAGCTGGGTACAGGGGCTTTCTTT
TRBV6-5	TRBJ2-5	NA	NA	CASSYSPGIGETQYF	TGTGCCAGCAGTTACTCGCCCGGGATTGGAGAGACCCAGTACTTC
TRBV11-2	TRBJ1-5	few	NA	CASSLEGGLAGQPQHF	TGTGCCAGCAGCTTAGAGGGGGGGCTCGCGGGGCAGCCCCAGCATTTT
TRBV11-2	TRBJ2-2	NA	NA	CASRATGISNTGELFF	TGTGCCAGCAGAGCGACCGGCATATCGAACACCGGGGAGCTGTTTTTT
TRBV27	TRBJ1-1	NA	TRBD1	CASSLVTGGSEAFF	TGTGCCAGCAGTTTAGTCACAGGGGGGAGTGAAGCTTTCTTT
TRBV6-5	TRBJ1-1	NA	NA	CASSRGHPTNTEAFF	TGTGCCAGCAGTAGGGGACATCCAACGAACACTGAAGCTTTCTTT
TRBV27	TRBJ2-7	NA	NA	CASSYQPGQEQYF	TGTGCCAGCAGTTACCAACCTGGACAGGAGCAGTACTTC
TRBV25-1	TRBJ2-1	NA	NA	CASSDTRNEQFF	TGTGCCAGCAGTGATACACGCAATGAGCAGTTCTTC
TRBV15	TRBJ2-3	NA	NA	CATSRGSLSTDTQYF	TGTGCCACCAGCAGAGGGTCCCTAAGCACAGATACGCAGTATTTT
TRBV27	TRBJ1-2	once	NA	CASRRGDNYGYTF	TGTGCCAGCAGGCGCGGGGATAACTATGGCTACACCTTC
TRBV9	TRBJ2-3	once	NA	CASSVASLTDTQYF	TGTGCCAGCAGCGTAGCTTCCCTCACAGATACGCAGTATTTT
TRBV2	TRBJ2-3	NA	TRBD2	CASSEAGGGTQYF	TGTGCCAGCAGTGAAGCGGGCGGGGGTACGCAGTATTTT
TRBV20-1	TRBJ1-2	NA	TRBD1	CSAGWTGVYTF	TGCAGTGCTGGCTGGACAGGTGTCTACACCTTC
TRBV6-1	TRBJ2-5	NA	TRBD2	CASSEIYGTSGRETQYF	TGTGCCAGCAGTGAAATATACGGGACTAGCGGGAGGGAGACCCAGTACTTC
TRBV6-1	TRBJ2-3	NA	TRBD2	CASSEYPGLADTDTQYF	TGTGCCAGCAGTGAATATCCGGGACTAGCGGATACAGATACGCAGTATTTT
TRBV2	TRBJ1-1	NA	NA	CASSKEGRSTEAFF	TGTGCCAGCAGTAAAGAAGGGAGGAGCACTGAAGCTTTCTTT